The clone carrying this T cell receptor (beta chain) was seen many times. The ends were cut back, 5 bases at V and 4 bases at J, with 23 bases in the middle. The germline gives CDR1 SGHVT, CDR2 SQSDAQ. The CDR3 sequence is 17 residues long. This entry comes from a study of kidney transplant recipient with SARS-CoV-2 infection. Via MiXCR, TCRdb re-called the reads, giving one row per CDR3 protein. Of fewer than 250,000 distinct CDR3 sequences listed, under 30% are singletons. V usage is TRBV7-4 and J usage is TRBJ1-2; D not resolved. The starting material was a blood sample, obtained at baseline and on roughly day 110 from a kidney transplant recipient. The clonotype originates from a male patient aged 30 to 40 who had COVID-19 and was a kidney transplant recipient. Some T cells may possibly be graft donor cells. The CDR3 spells CASSISHSARKTYGYTF. CDR3 DNA sequence: TGTGCCAGCAGCATCAGCCATTCAGCTCGAAAGACCTATGGCTACACCTTC.